These 9 T cell receptor beta chains originate from one sample sequenced in a study of T-cell reconstitution after alpha-beta-depleted transplantation in children. Unique molecular identifiers were incorporated into the prepared TCRbeta library. MiXCR was run by TCRdb on the PCR reads, yielding one entry per CDR3 protein. The sample lists some 500,000 distinct CDR3 sequences; approximately 32% were seen once. The specimen comprised PBMCs from the stem cell graft donor, sampled from the stem cell graft. These TCRs come from a human donor who donated a stem cell graft to a child with aplastic anemia.

The rearrangement links TRBV4-3 to TRBJ2-2; tentatively, D is TRBD2 (6 bases). From germline, CDR1 is LGHNA and CDR2 YSLEER. Trimming left V 6 bases short and J 2 bases short, with 10 bases between. CDR3 length: 14 amino acids. The CDR3 coding sequence is TGCGCCAGCAGGATAGCGGAAAACACCGGGGAGCTGTTTTTT. It yields the protein CASRIAENTGELFF.

The rearrangement uses TRBV5-4 and TRBJ1-5; D not resolved. This CDR3 has 16 residues. The germline V and J ends were trimmed by 0 bases and 6 bases, with 16 bases remaining between them. The germline V gene encodes CDR1 SGHNT and CDR2 YYREEE (reference sequence). The CDR3 here is CASSLAGRIMGQPQHF. CDR3 in DNA: TGTGCCAGCAGCTTGGCGGGCAGGATTATGGGTCAGCCCCAGCATTTT.

The V call is TRBV9, the J call TRBJ2-7; 9 bases match TRBD2. Looked up from germline, CDR1 is SGDLS and CDR2 is YYNGEE. Losses at the gene ends were 0 bases for V and 0 bases for J; bases not matched to a gene: 1. The CDR3 has 15 amino acids. The CDR3 nucleotides are TGTGCCAGCAGCGTAGTACTAGCGGGCTCCTACGAGCAGTACGTC. Protein sequence: CASSVVLAGSYEQYV.

The chain carries TRBV6-5 and TRBJ2-7; D perhaps matches TRBD1 (6 bases). The CDR3 extends over 14 amino acids. Germline loops: CDR1 MNHEY, CDR2 SVGAGI. V was clipped by 0 bases and J by 5 bases, with 11 bases between them. CDR3 DNA sequence: TGTGCCAGCAGTTACTCTTACAGGGCCAACGAGCAGTACTTC. Translated: CASSYSYRANEQYF.

V is TRBV5-1 and J is TRBJ2-6; D gene uncertain. Germline V gene data show CDR1 as SGHRS and CDR2 as YFSETQ. The CDR3 runs 18 residues. Trimming shortened V by 1 base and J by 0 bases, and 14 bases separated the two germline ends. CDR3 DNA: TGCGCCAGCAGCTTGAGAGACGAACTGCGCTCTGGGGCCAACGTCCTGACTTTC. This encodes CASSLRDELRSGANVLTF.

This clonotype was counted a few times. V usage is TRBV9 and J usage is TRBJ2-3; no clear D. Germline values: CDR1 SGDLS, CDR2 YYNGEE. The V gene lost 3 bases and the J gene lost 0 bases, with 8 bases spanning the gap. The CDR3 spans 14 residues. CDR3 in DNA: TGTGCCAGCAGCGCCCGACCAAGCACAGATACGCAGTATTTT. Translation: CASSARPSTDTQYF.

V and J are TRBV15 and TRBJ1-3; no firm D call. V was pared by 0 bases and J by 3 bases, with 6 bases between. The germline V gene encodes CDR1 LNHNV and CDR2 YYDKDF (reference sequence). This CDR3 is 14 amino acids long. The CDR3 is CATSRDRSGNTIYF. The CDR3 bases are TGTGCCACCAGCAGAGATCGCAGTGGAAACACCATATATTTT.

This clonotype has more than one count but fewer than ten. The CDR3 bases are TGCAGTGCCGTGGACCCAGGGGAACCACCCCTCCACTTT. It codes for CSAVDPGEPPLHF. This chain links TRBV20-1 with TRBJ1-6, with a tentative D call TRBD1 (6 bases). This CDR3 is built from 13 residues. Germline V gives CDR1 DFQATT, CDR2 SNEGSKA (reference sequence). Trimming pared 6 bases from V and 11 bases from J, leaving 17 bases between.

This chain uses TRBV7-9 with TRBJ1-1; tentatively, D is TRBD1 (6 bases). The CDR3 totals 15 residues. With 5 bases removed from V and 4 bases from J, the gap between germline ends came to 17 bases. Germline V gene data show CDR1 as SEHNR and CDR2 as FQNEAQ (reference sequence). DNA for the CDR3: TGTGCCAGCAGCATTGCAGGGGAAGGTAGCACTGAAGCTTTCTTT. It yields the protein CASSIAGEGSTEAFF.